This T cell receptor beta chain derives from a study of blood T cell repertoires in COVID-19. Repertoires were generated with immunoSEQ multiplex PCR, while TCRdb's copy carries only in-frame clones and drops some. The sample contains approximately 190,000 clones, less than 90% of which appear only once. The CDR3 consists of 14 residues. Trimming removed 6 bases at V and 7 bases at J, with 18 bases between. CDR1 is SNHLY and CDR2 is FYNNEI in the germline V gene. Specimen: peripheral blood. V is TRBV2 and J is TRBJ1-2; maybe TRBD1 (5 bases). This clonotype was sampled from a human donor in a cohort sampled during active COVID-19. CDR3 DNA sequence: TGTGCCAGCAGCATGGCCAGGGAGGAGAGTGGCTACACCTTC. Protein product: CASSMAREESGYTF.